The rows below give T cell receptor beta chains drawn from one sample of a study of Ad26.COV2.S vaccination and SARS-CoV-2 variants. The table came from immunoSEQ multiplex PCR; TCRdb's copy has only in-frame clones and leaves some out. The data show roughly 510,000 clones, 70% to 90% seen once. The material was peripheral blood, obtained in a trial of Ad26.COV2.S vaccine versus placebo. All receptors derive from a person aged 18-65 years who received the Ad26.COV2.S COVID-19 vaccine or a placebo. Both conserved end residues are part of each CDR3. Fields, in order: V gene, clone size, D gene, J gene, CDR3 protein, CDR3 DNA. The D gene is left open where the match is weak. Some rows have no size entry. The others give once, few or many, or a class for an expanded clone.

TRBV12-3/TRBV12-4,.,.,TRBJ1-1,CASRRISGTEAFF,TGTGCCAGCAGGAGGATCAGTGGCACTGAAGCTTTCTTT
TRBV19,.,.,TRBJ1-1,CASSDLNTEAFF,TGTGCCAGCTCGGACTTGAACACTGAAGCTTTCTTT
TRBV6-1,.,.,TRBJ2-4,CASSARGTGSQTGAKNIQYF,TGTGCCAGCAGTGCTAGGGGAACAGGGAGTCAAACAGGCGCCAAAAACATTCAGTACTTC
TRBV12-3/TRBV12-4,once,TRBD1,TRBJ2-5,CATARGTGGPQYF,TGTGCCACCGCCCGGGGAACAGGGGGGCCCCAGTACTTC
TRBV27,once,.,TRBJ2-3,CASSPFAFGGGQDTQYF,TGTGCCAGCAGTCCATTCGCCTTCGGGGGAGGACAAGATACGCAGTATTTT
TRBV7-9,.,.,TRBJ2-7,CASSPIDSYEQYF,TGTGCCAGCAGCCCCATTGACAGCTACGAGCAGTACTTC
TRBV28,.,.,TRBJ2-7,CASRNEYF,TGTGCCAGCAGAAACGAGTACTTC
TRBV29-1,.,.,TRBJ2-5,CSVVRAPAEETQYF,TGCAGCGTTGTCAGGGCTCCCGCGGAAGAGACCCAGTACTTC
TRBV11-3,.,.,TRBJ2-7,CASSRGGTSVEQYF,TGTGCCAGCAGCCGAGGGGGAACTAGTGTCGAGCAGTACTTC
TRBV9,.,.,TRBJ2-7,CASSDEGGTGPLEQYF,TGTGCCAGCAGCGACGAAGGAGGCACAGGACCTCTTGAGCAGTACTTC
TRBV5-4,.,.,TRBJ1-1,CASSPARRGTEAFF,TGTGCCAGCAGCCCTGCCCGGAGGGGCACTGAAGCTTTCTTT
TRBV5-1,.,.,TRBJ2-3,CASTDSIGSTDTQYF,TGCGCCAGCACAGACTCCATCGGGAGCACAGATACGCAGTATTTT
TRBV6-5,.,.,TRBJ1-1,CASTQSTNTEAFF,TGTGCCAGCACCCAATCCACGAACACTGAAGCTTTCTTT
TRBV6-5,.,.,TRBJ2-2,CASSLRKGYTGELFF,TGTGCCAGCAGCCTTCGAAAGGGGTACACCGGGGAGCTGTTTTTT
TRBV7-3,.,.,TRBJ2-2,CASSLIGTPNTGELFF,TGTGCCAGCAGCTTAATCGGGACACCGAACACCGGGGAGCTGTTTTTT
TRBV5-1,.,.,TRBJ1-4,CASSLLGFNEKLFF,TGCGCCAGCAGCTTGCTCGGATTTAATGAAAAACTGTTTTTT
TRBV9,.,TRBD1,TRBJ1-1,CASSSRGTGGITEAFF,TGTGCCAGCAGCTCTAGAGGGACAGGGGGCATAACTGAAGCTTTCTTT
TRBV6-2/TRBV6-3,.,.,TRBJ2-7,CASSSDPNYEQYF,TGTGCCAGCAGTTCCGACCCCAACTACGAGCAGTACTTC
TRBV5-6,.,.,TRBJ1-5,CASNQQESGQPQHF,TGTGCCAGCAACCAACAGGAGTCCGGGCAGCCCCAGCATTTT
TRBV27,.,.,TRBJ1-6,CASSYLPVGVPPFYNSPLHF,TGTGCCAGCAGTTACCTACCAGTGGGGGTACCACCTTTCTATAATTCACCCCTCCACTTT
TRBV4-2,.,.,TRBJ2-3,CASSPARGTDTQYF,TGTGCCAGCAGCCCAGCGCGGGGCACAGATACGCAGTATTTT
TRBV7-2,.,.,TRBJ2-1,CASSLSRAGEQFF,TGTGCCAGCAGCTTATCTCGCGCGGGTGAGCAGTTCTTC
TRBV11-3,.,.,TRBJ2-1,CASSSRRYNEQFF,TGTGCCAGCAGCTCTCGACGCTACAATGAGCAGTTCTTC
TRBV7-6,.,.,TRBJ2-7,CASSSGGTGPNYEQYF,TGTGCCAGCAGCTCGGGAGGGACAGGCCCAAACTACGAGCAGTACTTC
TRBV6-2/TRBV6-3,.,.,TRBJ2-5,CASSYSGIGEETQYF,TGTGCCAGCAGTTACTCGGGGATCGGGGAAGAGACCCAGTACTTC
TRBV3-1/TRBV3-2,.,.,TRBJ2-5,CASSQAEGQTHSVRKTQYF,TGTGCCAGCAGCCAAGCAGAGGGACAAACCCATTCGGTCCGGAAGACCCAGTACTTC
TRBV27,.,.,TRBJ1-1,CASSIATGGDTEAFF,TGTGCCAGCAGTATTGCAACCGGGGGTGACACTGAAGCTTTCTTT
TRBV7-9,.,.,TRBJ1-1,CASSLPGIGIKTEAFF,TGTGCCAGCAGCTTACCGGGGATAGGGATTAAAACTGAAGCTTTCTTT
TRBV10-3,.,TRBD1,TRBJ1-3,CAISESGTAGNTIYF,TGTGCCATCAGTGAGTCGGGGACAGCGGGAAACACCATATATTTT
TRBV6-2/TRBV6-3,.,TRBD2,TRBJ2-5,CASSTNLAGGRETQYF,TGTGCCAGCAGTACAAACCTAGCGGGAGGGCGAGAGACCCAGTACTTC